The present T cell receptor beta chain was sequenced within a study of spatial heterogeneity in lung cancer. On the study more broadly: Detection of beta-chain sequences consistently exceeded that of alpha-chain sequences. Study-wide results and limits: More often at tumor resection than at routine follow-up, ubiquitous expanded tumor TCRs were detected in the blood.

As concerns this clonotype: Its specificity is unknown.

All TCR cDNA molecules were individually tagged with a unique molecular identifier. TCRdb independently ran MiXCR on the 5' RACE reads; one entry per CDR3 protein. The top ten hold 4.5% to 5.5% of the sample, which has approximately 81,000 distinct CDR3 sequences, over 10% seen once. Germline values: CDR1 LGHDT, CDR2 YNNKEL (reference sequence). Trimming left V 5 bases short and J 6 bases short, with 11 bases between. The CDR3 runs 12 residues. Noted time point: sample taken at primary tumor resection. In each case, whole RNA from tumor, nontumor lung or frozen PBMC was sequenced unsorted. Patients with untreated early-stage non-small cell lung cancer, numbering some 72, were the donors.

The gene calls are TRBV3-1 and TRBJ2-7, with no clear D. The sample was PBMCs, taken at surgery. The receptor was derived from a male donor with early-stage non-small cell lung cancer. The CDR3 DNA is TGTGCCAGCAGCTCCACAGTTTCCGAGCAGTACTTC. It yields the protein CASSSTVSEQYF.